The 4 T cell receptor beta chains presented below share a single source sample, sequenced in a study of T cells after yellow fever vaccination. TCRdb itself ran the 5' RACE reads through MiXCR, one entry per CDR3 protein. The sample has fewer than 650,000 distinct CDR3 sequences, about a fifth seen once. The sample consisted of PBMCs, taken 21 days after the first yellow fever vaccination. These receptors were collected from a man in his late teens or twenties who received the YFV17D yellow fever vaccine.

The table lists this clonotype with a few counts. This chain uses TRBV18 with TRBJ2-4; D is ambiguous. Germline values: CDR1 KGHSH, CDR2 LQKENI. Trimming took 4 bases from V and 3 from J, leaving 7 bases between them. This CDR3 region has 13 residues. CDR3 region: CASSRVGKNIQYF. The CDR3 DNA reads TGTGCCAGCTCACGTGTCGGCAAAAACATTCAGTACTTC.

Only a few counts were recorded for this clonotype. The chain is built from TRBV4-1 and TRBJ1-4; the D gene is possibly TRBD1 (5 bases). CDR1 is MGHRA and CDR2 is YSYEKL in the germline V gene. This CDR3 region has 17 residues. The V end was cut by 1 base, the J end by 10 bases, with 22 bases between. The CDR3 coding sequence is TGCGCCAGCAGCCAAGGGACCGGGGCTTGGATTAGTGGAAAACTGTTTTTT. As protein: CASSQGTGAWISGKLFF.

This clonotype was detected only a few times. The chain carries TRBV4-3 and TRBJ1-2; TRBD1 matches at 8 bases. CDR3 size: 16 residues. Losses at the gene ends were 1 base for V and 4 bases for J; bases not matched to a gene: 8. The germline gives CDR1 LGHNA, CDR2 YSLEER. CDR3 in amino acids: CASSQARDRSVYGYTF. CDR3 sequence (DNA): TGCGCCAGCAGCCAAGCCCGGGACAGGTCGGTCTATGGCTACACCTTC.

CDR3 in DNA: TGTGCCATCAGTGAAATCTCCTTAGGCACCGGGGAGCTGTTTTTT. This gives the protein CAISEISLGTGELFF. The rearrangement uses TRBV10-3 and TRBJ2-2; D gene uncertain. The germline V and J ends were trimmed by 3 bases and 4 bases, with 12 bases remaining between them. The CDR3 is made up of 15 amino acids. The germline V gene has CDR1 ENHRY and CDR2 SYGVKD.